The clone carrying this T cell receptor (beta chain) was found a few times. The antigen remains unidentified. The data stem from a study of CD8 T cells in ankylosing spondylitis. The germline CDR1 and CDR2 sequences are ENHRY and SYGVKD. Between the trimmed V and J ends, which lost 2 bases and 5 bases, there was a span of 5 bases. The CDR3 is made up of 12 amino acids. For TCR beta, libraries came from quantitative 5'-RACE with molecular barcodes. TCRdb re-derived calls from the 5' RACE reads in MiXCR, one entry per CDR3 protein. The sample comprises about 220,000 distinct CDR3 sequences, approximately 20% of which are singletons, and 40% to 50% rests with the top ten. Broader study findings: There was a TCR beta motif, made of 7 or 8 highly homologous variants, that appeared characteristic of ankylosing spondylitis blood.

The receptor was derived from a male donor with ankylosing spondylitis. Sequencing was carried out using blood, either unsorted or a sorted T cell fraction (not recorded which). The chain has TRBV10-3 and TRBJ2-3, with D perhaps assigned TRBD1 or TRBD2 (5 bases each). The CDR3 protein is CAISEGGDTQYF. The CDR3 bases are TGTGCCATCAGTGAGGGGGGAGATACGCAGTATTTT.